The clone carrying this TCR beta chain showed up just a few times. V was clipped by 5 bases and J by 5 bases; unmatched bases: 8. This CDR3 has 15 amino acids. The germline V gene has CDR1 LNHNV and CDR2 YYDKDF (reference sequence). These data originate in a study of blood T cell repertoires in COVID-19. Study details: The study drew acute and convalescent COVID-19 samples from the United States, Italy and Spain. PBMCs, B-cell-depleted T cells, or T cells were the source of the cDNA or gDNA that made up the material.

The protocol was immunoSEQ multiplex PCR, while the TCRdb copy is restricted to in-frame clones and leaves out a portion. The sample lists approximately 100,000 clones, more than 85% occurring once. The V call is TRBV15, the J call TRBJ1-1; TRBD1 agrees at 10 bases. The receptor was derived from a human donor in a cohort sampled during active COVID-19. The specimen sequenced was peripheral blood. The DNA for the CDR3 is TGTGCCACCAGCGAGTGGACAGGGGGTCGTACTGAAGCTTTCTTT. Protein sequence: CATSEWTGGRTEAFF.